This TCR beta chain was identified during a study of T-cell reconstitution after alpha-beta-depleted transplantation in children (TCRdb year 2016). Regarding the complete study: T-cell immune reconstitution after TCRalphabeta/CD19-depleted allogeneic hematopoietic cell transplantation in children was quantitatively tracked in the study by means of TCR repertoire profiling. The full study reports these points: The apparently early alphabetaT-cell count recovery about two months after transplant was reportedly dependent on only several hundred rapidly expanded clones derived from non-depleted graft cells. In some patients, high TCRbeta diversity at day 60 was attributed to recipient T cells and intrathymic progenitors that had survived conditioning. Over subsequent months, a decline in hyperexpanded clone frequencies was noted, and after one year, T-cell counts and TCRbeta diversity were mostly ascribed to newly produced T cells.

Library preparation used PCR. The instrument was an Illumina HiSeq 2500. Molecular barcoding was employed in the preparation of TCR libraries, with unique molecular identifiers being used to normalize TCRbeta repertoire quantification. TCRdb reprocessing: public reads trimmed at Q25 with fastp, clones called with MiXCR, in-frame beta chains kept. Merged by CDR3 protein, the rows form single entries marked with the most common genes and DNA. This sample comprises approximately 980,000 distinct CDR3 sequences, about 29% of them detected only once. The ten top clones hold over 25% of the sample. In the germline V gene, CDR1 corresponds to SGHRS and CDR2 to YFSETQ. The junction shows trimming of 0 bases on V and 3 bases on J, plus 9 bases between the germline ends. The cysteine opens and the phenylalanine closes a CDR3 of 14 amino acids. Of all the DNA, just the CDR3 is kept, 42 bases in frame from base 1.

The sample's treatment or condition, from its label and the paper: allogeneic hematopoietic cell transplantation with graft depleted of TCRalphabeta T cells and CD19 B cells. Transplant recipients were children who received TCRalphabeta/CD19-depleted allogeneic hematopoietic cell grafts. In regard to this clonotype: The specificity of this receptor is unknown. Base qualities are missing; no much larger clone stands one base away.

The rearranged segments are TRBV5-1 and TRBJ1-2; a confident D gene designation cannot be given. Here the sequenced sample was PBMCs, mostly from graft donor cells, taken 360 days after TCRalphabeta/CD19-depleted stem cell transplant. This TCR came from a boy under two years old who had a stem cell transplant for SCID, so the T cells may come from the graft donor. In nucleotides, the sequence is TGCGCCAGCAGCTTGGCTGCGGTGGACTATGGCTACACCTTC. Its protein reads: CASSLAAVDYGYTF.